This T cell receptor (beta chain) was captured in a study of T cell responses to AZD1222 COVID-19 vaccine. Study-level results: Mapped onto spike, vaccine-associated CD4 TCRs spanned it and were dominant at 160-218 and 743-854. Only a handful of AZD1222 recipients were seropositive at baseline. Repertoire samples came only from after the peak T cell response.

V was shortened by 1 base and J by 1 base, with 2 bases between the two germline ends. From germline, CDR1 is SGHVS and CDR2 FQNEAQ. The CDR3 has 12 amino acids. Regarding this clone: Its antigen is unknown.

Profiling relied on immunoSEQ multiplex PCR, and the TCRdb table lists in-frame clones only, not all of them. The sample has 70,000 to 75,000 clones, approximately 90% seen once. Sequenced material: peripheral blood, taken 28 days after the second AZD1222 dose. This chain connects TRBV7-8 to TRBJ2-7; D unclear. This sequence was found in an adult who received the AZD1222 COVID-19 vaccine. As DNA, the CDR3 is TGTGCCAGCAGCTTAGGGTCCTACGAGCAGTACTTC. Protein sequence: CASSLGSYEQYF.